A single sample gave rise to the 11 T cell receptor beta chains below, sequenced in a study of tumor-infiltrating lymphocytes in localized non-small cell lung cancer. Profiling relied on immunoSEQ multiplex PCR, and the TCRdb table lists in-frame clones only, not all of them. The sample holds some 10,000 clones; roughly three quarters are singletons and the top ten take about 20%. The source material was lung tumor tissue. The receptors here all came from a human donor with non-small cell lung cancer.

The DNA of the CDR3 is TGTGCCAGCAGGGGGGCGAACACCGGGGAGCTGTTTTTT. Its protein product is CASRGANTGELFF. This chain connects TRBV7-9 to TRBJ2-2; D may correspond to TRBD1 or TRBD2 (5 bases each). The V and J ends lost 6 bases and 0 bases respectively, with 5 bases between them. The germline CDR1 and CDR2 sequences are SEHNR and FQNEAQ (reference sequence). CDR3 length: 13 residues.

This chain links TRBV29-1 with TRBJ2-5; possible D gene TRBD2, 6 bases. The J call may be faulty, since TRBJ2-7 better matches the DNA end. There are 12 residues in the CDR3. CDR1 is SQVTM and CDR2 is ANQGSEA in the germline V gene. The CDR3 loop reads CSVRDFSYEQYF. CDR3 bases: TGCAGCGTGCGGGACTTCTCTTACGAGCAGTACTTC.

This chain joins TRBV6-6 and TRBJ1-1; 8 positions match TRBD1. Germline V lookup: CDR1 MNHNY, CDR2 SVGAGI (reference sequence). The CDR3 runs to 13 residues. After removal of 6 bases from V and 5 bases from J, the junction contained 5 bases not matched to a gene. Written as DNA, the CDR3 is TGTGCCAGCAGCCTACAGGGGGTAACTGAAGCTTTCTTT. It translates to CASSLQGVTEAFF.

In this sample, this clone turned up once. The chain uses TRBV5-5 and TRBJ1-2; D is unresolved. The CDR3 is made up of 12 amino acids. V gave up 0 bases and J gave up 8 bases, with 8 bases separating them. Germline lookup yields CDR1 SGHKS and CDR2 YYEKEE (reference sequence). The CDR3, as DNA: TGTGCCAGCAGCTTGGAGTCAGCCGGCTACACCTTC. Its translation is CASSLESAGYTF.

The chain couples TRBV28 to TRBJ1-3; 7 bases agree with TRBD1. CDR1 and CDR2 (germline): MDHEN, SYDVKM. The CDR3 runs 16 residues. V trimming: 2 bases; J trimming: 0 bases; junction bases outside the gene matches: 4. CDR3 residues: CASSLIQGSSGNTIYF. DNA for the CDR3: TGTGCCAGCAGTTTAATACAGGGGAGCTCTGGAAACACCATATATTTT.

Only a few counts were recorded for this clone. CDR3: CASTLTGSNQPQHF. The CDR3 DNA reads as TGTGCCAGCACCCTCACAGGTAGCAATCAGCCCCAGCATTTT. The V and J genes are TRBV6-1 and TRBJ1-5; D possibly corresponds to TRBD1 (5 bases). The V end was cut by 7 bases, the J end by 0 bases, with 10 bases between. CDR1 MNHNS and CDR2 SASEGT come from the germline V gene. The CDR3 covers 14 residues.

V is TRBV5-1 and J is TRBJ1-6; tentative D call: TRBD1 (5 bases). Looked up from germline, CDR1 is SGHRS and CDR2 is YFSETQ. V lost 1 base and J lost 8, with 13 bases in between. The CDR3 runs 15 residues. The CDR3 nucleotides are TGCGCCAGCAGCTTGTCCGGACAAGGCTATTCACCCCTCCACTTT. It codes for CASSLSGQGYSPLHF.

The rearrangement links TRBV10-3 to TRBJ1-1, with D perhaps TRBD1 (5 bases). Germline CDR1 ENHRY, CDR2 SYGVKD. The CDR3 consists of 13 residues. V was clipped by 4 bases and J by 1 base, with 7 bases between them. The CDR3 DNA follows: TGTGCCATCAGTGCCGACAGGAACACTGAAGCTTTCTTT. This encodes CAISADRNTEAFF.

The V and J genes are TRBV14 and TRBJ2-5, with a tentative D call TRBD1 (5 bases). The ends were cut back, 4 bases at V and 6 bases at J, with 9 bases in the middle. The V gene's germline CDR1 is SGHDN and CDR2 FVKESK. CDR3 length: 12 amino acids. CDR3 in amino acids: CASSPRVKTQYF. In DNA form, the CDR3 reads TGTGCCAGCAGCCCCAGGGTGAAGACCCAGTACTTC.

The genes are TRBV9 and TRBJ1-1, with 7 bases fitting TRBD1. Per germline, CDR1 SGDLS and CDR2 YYNGEE. The CDR3 runs to 15 residues. The junction had 5 bases not matched to a gene; V was cut back by 3 bases and J by 0 bases. CDR3 in DNA: TGTGCCAGCAGCGAATACAGGGGTTTGAACACTGAAGCTTTCTTT. It is translated as CASSEYRGLNTEAFF.

The chain employs TRBV6-4 and TRBJ1-2; unclear D gene. Germline CDR1 and CDR2: MRHNA and SNTAGT. The length of the CDR3 is 13 residues. V lost 7 bases and J 8 bases, leaving 17 bases between the germline ends. The DNA for the CDR3 is TGTGCCAGCACCCCCAGGAGGCGGGAAGGCTACACCTTC. Protein product: CASTPRRREGYTF.